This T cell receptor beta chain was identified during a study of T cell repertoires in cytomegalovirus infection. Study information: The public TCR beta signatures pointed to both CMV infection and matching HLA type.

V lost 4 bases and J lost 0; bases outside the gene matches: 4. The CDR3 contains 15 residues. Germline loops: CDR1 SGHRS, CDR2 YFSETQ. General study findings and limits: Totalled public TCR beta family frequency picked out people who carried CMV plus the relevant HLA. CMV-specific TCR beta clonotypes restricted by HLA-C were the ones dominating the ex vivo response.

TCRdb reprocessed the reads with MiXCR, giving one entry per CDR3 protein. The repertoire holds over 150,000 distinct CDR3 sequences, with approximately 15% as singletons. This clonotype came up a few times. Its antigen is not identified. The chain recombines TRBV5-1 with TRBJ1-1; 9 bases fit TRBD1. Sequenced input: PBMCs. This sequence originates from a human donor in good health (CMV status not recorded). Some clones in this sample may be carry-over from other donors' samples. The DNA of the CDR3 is TGCGCCAGCAGCGGGGGACAGGGCCTGAACACTGAAGCTTTCTTT. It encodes CASSGGQGLNTEAFF.